The 18 T cell receptor beta chains in this list originate from one sample, sequenced in a study of blood T cell repertoires in COVID-19. Generated by immunoSEQ multiplex PCR, the TCRdb table keeps only in-frame clones and is missing some. The sample holds 89,000 or so clones, around 84% seen once. Material: peripheral blood. All receptors come from an older man with acute or convalescent COVID-19.

This chain connects TRBV11-3 to TRBJ2-1, with 7 bases matching TRBD2. The ends lost 5 bases at V and 5 bases at J; junction bases unmatched: 6. Germline values: CDR1 SGHNT, CDR2 YENEEA. The CDR3 runs to 14 residues. DNA of the CDR3: TGTGCCAGCAGCCTTACGCGGGGGAACAATGAGCAGTTCTTC. Translating it yields CASSLTRGNNEQFF.

This clone was detected only a few times. The J gene is TRBJ2-5, the V gene TRBV7-9; 9 nucleotides agree with TRBD1. In germline, CDR1 is SEHNR, CDR2 FQNEAQ (reference sequence). The CDR3 length is 16 residues. V was pared by 1 base and J by 5 bases, with 8 bases of the junction left unmatched. The CDR3 DNA sequence: TGTGCCAGCAGCTTAGGGACAGGGGCCCTGGGGGAGACCCAGTACTTC. It is translated as CASSLGTGALGETQYF.

The chain has TRBV6-6 and TRBJ1-5, with D possibly being TRBD1 (5 bases). There are 12 residues in the CDR3. From germline, CDR1 is MNHNY and CDR2 SVGAGI (reference sequence). V was shortened by 4 bases and J by 4 bases, with 5 bases between the two germline ends. This CDR3 reads CASSSGNQPQHF. The CDR3, as DNA: TGTGCCAGCAGTTCAGGGAATCAGCCCCAGCATTTT.

The chain links TRBV6-1 to TRBJ1-3; D not resolved. The CDR3 sequence is 14 residues long. Germline CDR1 and CDR2: MNHNS and SASEGT. Between the trimmed V and J ends, which lost 3 bases and 0 bases, there was a span of 6 bases. CDR3 loop: CASSETNSGNTIYF. In DNA form, the CDR3 reads TGTGCCAGCAGTGAGACAAACTCTGGAAACACCATATATTTT.

The chain is built from TRBV19 and TRBJ1-5, with D hard to call. This CDR3 contains 13 residues. V gave up 5 bases and J gave up 4 bases, with 9 bases separating them. Germline V gene sequence: CDR1 LNHDA, CDR2 SQIVND (reference sequence). CDR3 sequence reads: CASSEVANQPQHF. CDR3 bases: TGTGCCAGTAGTGAGGTGGCGAATCAGCCCCAGCATTTT.

This chain joins TRBV25-1 and TRBJ1-2; D ambiguous. Trimming removed 1 base at V and 2 bases at J, with 8 bases between. The V gene's germline CDR1 is MGHDK and CDR2 SYGVNS. The CDR3 covers 14 residues. CDR3 DNA: TGTGCCAGCAGTGAATGGGCGGGGAACTATGGCTACACCTTC. Translation gives CASSEWAGNYGYTF.

The chain has TRBV19 and TRBJ2-5; 11 bases map to TRBD2. The germline V gene encodes CDR1 LNHDA and CDR2 SQIVND (reference sequence). The CDR3 totals 15 residues. After removal of 6 bases from V and 0 bases from J, the junction contained 3 bases not matched to a gene. This chain's CDR3 is CASRRLAGNQETQYF. DNA for the CDR3: TGTGCCAGTAGAAGACTAGCGGGGAACCAAGAGACCCAGTACTTC.

The chain uses TRBV15 and TRBJ1-5; TRBD1 aligns across 7 bases. Germline loops: CDR1 LNHNV, CDR2 YYDKDF (reference sequence). V was pared by 9 bases and J by 4 bases, with 6 bases of the junction left unmatched. This CDR3 comprises 13 residues. For the CDR3, the DNA is TGTGCCACTACCGGACAGGATAATCAGCCCCAGCATTTT. Its translation is CATTGQDNQPQHF.

The gene calls are TRBV30 and TRBJ1-2; possible D gene TRBD1, 5 bases. The CDR3 spans 15 residues. Germline lookup yields CDR1 GTSNPN and CDR2 SVGIG (reference sequence). V was trimmed by 0 bases and J by 1 base, leaving 12 bases between them. This chain's CDR3 is CAWSVHGQNNYGYTF. CDR3 sequence (DNA): TGTGCCTGGAGTGTACACGGACAAAATAACTATGGCTACACCTTC.

The V and J genes are TRBV14 and TRBJ1-3; 7 bases agree with TRBD1. The V segment lost 3 bases and the J segment 2 bases; nucleotides outside the gene matches: 4. Germline V gene sequence: CDR1 SGHDN, CDR2 FVKESK. This CDR3 region has 15 residues. DNA of the CDR3: TGTGCCAGCAGCCACCGGACAGGAGCTGGAAACACCATATATTTT. Translated: CASSHRTGAGNTIYF.

There are a few counts of this clone. The rearrangement joins TRBV10-3 to TRBJ1-1; 11 bases align to TRBD1. This CDR3 has 13 residues. CDR1 is ENHRY, CDR2 SYGVKD, per germline. The trim removed 7 bases at V and 6 bases at J, leaving 4 bases unmatched. The CDR3 DNA sequence: TGTGCCATCAATGGGACAGGGGGATCTGAAGCTTTCTTT. Amino acid sequence: CAINGTGGSEAFF.

The V call is TRBV5-1, the J call TRBJ2-7; 11 bases line up with TRBD2. Germline loops: CDR1 SGHRS, CDR2 YFSETQ. The V and J ends lost 4 bases and 2 bases, in that order; junction bases with no gene match: 11. This CDR3 comprises 17 residues. CDR3 coding DNA: TGCGCCAGCAGCCAAAGACCTGGGACTAGCGGAACCTACGAGCAGTACTTC. It is translated as CASSQRPGTSGTYEQYF.

The chain couples TRBV6-4 to TRBJ2-7; 14 bases align to TRBD2. The CDR3 is 20 amino acids. J lost 0 bases, V lost 9 bases, and 19 bases had no gene match. Germline V gives CDR1 MRHNA, CDR2 SNTAGT. CDR3 region: CASKTGTGTSGRPSSYEQYF. Here the CDR3 DNA reads TGTGCCAGTAAGACAGGCACAGGGACTAGCGGGAGACCGAGCTCCTACGAGCAGTACTTC.

The rearrangement links TRBV3-1 (or the pseudogene TRBV3-2) to TRBJ2-2; 9 nucleotides agree with TRBD2. Unmatched junction bases numbered 2, after V lost 1 base and J lost 5 bases. Germline lookup yields CDR1 LGHDT and CDR2 YNNKEL (reference sequence). The CDR3 is 15 residues long. CDR3 bases: TGTGCCAGCAGCCAAGGACTAGCGGATACCGGGGAGCTGTTTTTT. The encoded protein is CASSQGLADTGELFF.

The chain has TRBV29-1 and TRBJ2-7; 13 nucleotides agree with TRBD2. The germline CDR1 and CDR2 sequences are SQVTM and ANQGSEA. After removal of 5 bases from V and 9 bases from J, the junction contained 4 bases not matched to a gene. This CDR3 has 12 amino acids. Written as DNA, the CDR3 is TGCAGCGTTATGGGACTAGCGGGACCGCAGTACTTC. Its translation is CSVMGLAGPQYF.

This rearrangement joins TRBV5-1 to TRBJ2-1, with 9 bases identical to TRBD2. The CDR3 extends over 15 amino acids. In germline, CDR1 is SGHRS, CDR2 YFSETQ. V shed 1 base, J shed 5 bases, and the junction held 4 bases outside the gene matches. CDR3 DNA sequence: TGCGCCAGCAGCTTGTTAGCGGGAGCTAACAATGAGCAGTTCTTC. Translation: CASSLLAGANNEQFF.

V gene TRBV7-2 combines with J gene TRBJ1-2, with D uncertain. The CDR3 has 13 amino acids. Germline V gene lookup returns CDR1 SGHTA and CDR2 FQGNSA. Trimming took off 5 bases at V and 3 bases at J, with 10 bases between the two ends. The CDR3 bases are TGTGCCAGCAGCCCTCCCGGTTACTATGGCTACACCTTC. This sequence encodes CASSPPGYYGYTF.

V gene TRBV27 combines with J gene TRBJ2-5; 11 bases align to TRBD2. In germline, CDR1 is MNHEY, CDR2 SMNVEV (reference sequence). CDR3 length: 14 amino acids. V gave up 5 bases and J gave up 4 bases; unmatched junction bases: 3. CDR3 amino acids: CASSPGLAAETQYF. CDR3 coding DNA: TGTGCCAGCAGTCCGGGACTAGCGGCAGAGACCCAGTACTTC.